One T cell receptor beta chain is described in this entry. Its antigen is unidentified. The data belong to a study of cytomegalovirus exposure and HLA in healthy donors. Study-wide background: Ancestry clustering placed about 86% of approximately 370 genotyped donors in the Caucasian-associated cluster. Study-wide results and limits: Later analysis showed most CMV-associated TCR beta chains appearing HLA-restricted. Presence/absence comparisons presumed near-even sequencing depth among donors.

Germline loops: CDR1 SGHVS, CDR2 FNYEAQ. The CDR3 extends over 15 amino acids. V shed 4 bases and J 7 bases; nucleotides not matched to a gene: 11. The PCR contained 60 Vbeta and 13 Jbeta primers. The protocol was immunoSEQ multiplex PCR, while the TCRdb copy is restricted to in-frame clones and leaves out a portion. There are about 130,000 clones in the sample; around 70% occur only once, and 2.1% lies in the top ten. The source of this sequence is a woman aged 40 to 49 in good health and CMV-seropositive. The specimen was PBMCs. The rearrangement uses TRBV7-6 and TRBJ1-2, with 8 bases aligning to TRBD1. The CDR3 DNA follows: TGTGCCAGCAGCTCGGGCACAGGGGGAGGGGGTGGCTACACCTTC. Protein: CASSSGTGGGGGYTF.